The sequence of this T cell receptor beta chain was determined in a study of neurological immune-mediated disorders. Study findings and constraints: When grouped phylogenetically, the repertoires of 18 of the 34 multiple sclerosis patients fell together in one related-CDR3 cluster, which is a possible signature.

Time point here: longitudinal time-point 1 (baseline). The CDR3 has 10 residues. CDR1 and CDR2 (germline): DFQATT, SNEGSKA (reference sequence). The V and J ends lost 3 bases and 14 bases, in that order; junction bases with no gene match: 3. The sample holds many counts of this clonotype. What it recognizes is unknown. The cDNA was synthesized by means of template-switch 5'RACE, which was carried out with 10-nucleotide random UMIs. TCRdb recomputed calls from the 5' RACE reads with MiXCR, one row per CDR3 protein. The table shows some 38,000 distinct CDR3 sequences, with under 4% occurring only once. The V gene is TRBV20-1, the J gene TRBJ2-1, with 8 bases that match TRBD2. Sequencing input: PBMCs. The sequence came from an older woman with multiple sclerosis. CDR3 nucleotides: TGCAGTGCTAGCGGGGGGGGGAAGTTCTTC. It specifies CSASGGGKFF.